Only a few counts were recorded for the clone carrying this T cell receptor (beta chain). Its matching antigen is unknown. Trimming at V came to 3 bases and at J to 5 bases, leaving 11 bases not matched to a gene. Germline-derived CDR1 and CDR2 are SNHLY and FYNNEI. The CDR3 totals 16 residues. The data derive from a study of cytomegalovirus exposure and HLA in healthy donors. Study-wide points: There were some V segments, including TRBV6-2 and TRBV6-3, excluded as indistinguishable.

The PCR contained 60 Vbeta and 13 Jbeta primers. The data were produced by immunoSEQ multiplex PCR, yet TCRdb's version contains in-frame clones alone and is incomplete. There are under 150,000 clones in the sample; around three quarters occur only once, and over 1.5% lies in the top ten. This TCR came from a woman between 50 and 59 years old in good health and CMV-seronegative. Material: PBMCs. This chain connects TRBV2 to TRBJ2-7; 9 nucleotides align to TRBD1. This CDR3 reads CASSDPHRQGENEQYV. CDR3 bases: TGTGCCAGCAGTGATCCCCATCGACAGGGGGAAAACGAGCAGTACGTC.